The 14 T cell receptor beta chains below come from one sample, sequenced in a study of spatial heterogeneity in lung cancer. Study results and limitations: Tumor mutation count correlated with how many alpha and beta TCRs expanded intratumorally.

TCRdb itself ran the 5' RACE reads through MiXCR, one entry per CDR3 protein. The repertoire holds around 16,000 distinct CDR3 sequences, with around 7% as singletons. Their recognized antigens are unknown. Stated time point: sample taken at primary tumor resection. Here the sequenced sample was lung tumor tissue, taken at surgery. Every receptor here comes from a female donor with early-stage non-small cell lung cancer.

This clonotype has ten or more counts. The genes are TRBV29-1 and TRBJ2-3; D not resolved. The V end lost 6 bases, the J end lost 1 base, and 11 bases lay between the germline ends. Looked up from germline, CDR1 is SQVTM and CDR2 is ANQGSEA. This CDR3 comprises 13 residues. The CDR3 protein is CSVGVPGTDTQYF. The CDR3 DNA reads as TGCAGCGTGGGCGTTCCGGGCACAGATACGCAGTATTTT.

This clonotype is categorized as medium-sized. The CDR3 protein is CATETQGRFSYEQYF. CDR3 nucleotides: TGTGCCACCGAGACCCAGGGGCGATTCTCCTACGAGCAGTACTTC. The chain combines TRBV28 with TRBJ2-7; the D gene is possibly TRBD1 (6 bases). This CDR3 spans 15 amino acids. Trimming left V 10 bases short and J 0 bases short, with 19 bases between. CDR1 is MDHEN and CDR2 is SYDVKM in the germline V gene.

The V call is TRBV27, the J call TRBJ2-7; weak D call: TRBD2 (7 bases). CDR1 is MNHEY, CDR2 SMNVEV, per germline (reference sequence). The germline V and J ends were trimmed by 2 bases and 2 bases, with 13 bases remaining between them. The CDR3 loop spans 15 amino acids. The CDR3 DNA reads as TGTGCCAGCAGTTTAGGGGGGGCCAGAACCTACGAGCAGTACTTC. Translating gives CASSLGGARTYEQYF.

This clonotype was counted many times. The V and J genes are TRBV9 and TRBJ1-3, with D possibly matching TRBD1 (6 bases). Trimming took 3 bases from V and 0 from J, leaving 13 bases between them. Germline V CDR1 and CDR2: SGDLS, YYNGEE. The CDR3 is made up of 16 amino acids. In nucleotides, the CDR3 is TGTGCCAGCAGCGGCGGGACACTGAGCTCTGGAAACACCATATATTTT. This encodes CASSGGTLSSGNTIYF.

In its sample, this clonotype was seen many times. The J gene is TRBJ2-7, the V gene TRBV6-2 or TRBV6-3; 7 bases line up with TRBD1. The CDR3 runs 13 residues. Germline CDR1 and CDR2: MNHEY and SVGEGT. With V trimmed by 7 bases and J by 2 bases, 5 bases remained unmatched. In nucleotides, the CDR3 is TGTGCCAGCAAGACGGACAGGACCTACGAGCAGTACTTC. As protein: CASKTDRTYEQYF.

This clonotype showed up many times. CDR3 amino acids: CASSYLPGTMPDTQYF. DNA of the CDR3: TGTGCCAGCAGTTATCTCCCCGGGACAATGCCAGATACGCAGTATTTT. The chain uses TRBV6-5 and TRBJ2-3, with a possible D match to TRBD1 (6 bases). The CDR3 loop spans 16 amino acids. The germline V and J ends were trimmed by 3 bases and 4 bases, with 17 bases remaining between them. Germline CDR1 is MNHEY and CDR2 is SVGAGI.

This clonotype was recorded a few times. This chain links TRBV5-1 with TRBJ2-3, with 9 bases lining up with TRBD1. The CDR3 has 15 amino acids. CDR1 is SGHRS, CDR2 YFSETQ, per germline. V trimming: 4 bases; J trimming: 6 bases; junction bases outside the gene matches: 9. The CDR3 region has the DNA TGCGCCAGCAGCCCCGGGACAGGGTCGGGTGATACGCAGTATTTT. Protein: CASSPGTGSGDTQYF.

This clonotype was observed many times. The V gene is TRBV4-3, the J gene TRBJ2-3; TRBD1 might be the D (7 bases). The germline gives CDR1 LGHNA, CDR2 YSLEER. Trimming removed 4 bases from V and 2 bases from J, with 13 bases in between. CDR3 size: 15 residues. The CDR3 spells CASSPGGSATDTQYF. For the CDR3, the DNA is TGCGCCAGCAGCCCAGGGGGGTCCGCCACAGATACGCAGTATTTT.

In its sample, this clonotype was seen many times. The chain has TRBV4-1 and TRBJ1-2, with a tentative D call TRBD1 (5 bases). The CDR3 consists of 18 residues. Trimming took 0 bases from V and 8 from J, leaving 25 bases between them. Germline V gene lookup returns CDR1 MGHRA and CDR2 YSYEKL. CDR3 nucleotide sequence: TGCGCCAGCAGCCAAGAGGAACAGGCGGCGCAGGTTACGGGAGGCTACACCTTC. Residues: CASSQEEQAAQVTGGYTF.

This clonotype was found many times. The J gene is TRBJ2-5, the V gene TRBV11-3; 11 nucleotides agree with TRBD2. This CDR3 region has 14 residues. Germline V lookup: CDR1 SGHNT, CDR2 YENEEA. V lost 5 bases to trimming and J lost 5 bases; unmatched junction nucleotides: 4. The CDR3 is CASSPSGGRETQYF. The CDR3 DNA is TGTGCCAGCAGCCCTAGCGGGGGGCGGGAGACCCAGTACTTC.

This clonotype occurred many times. The rearrangement joins TRBV29-1 to TRBJ1-3; D remains ambiguous. The V gene's germline CDR1 is SQVTM and CDR2 ANQGSEA. V was trimmed by 1 base and J by 6 bases, leaving 13 bases between them. This CDR3 comprises 14 residues. The CDR3 coding sequence is TGCAGCGTTGAAGTTGGAGGATATCAAAACACCATATATTTT. This sequence encodes CSVEVGGYQNTIYF.

The chain combines TRBV30 with TRBJ2-1; 8 positions match TRBD2. Germline CDR1 and CDR2: GTSNPN and SVGIG (reference sequence). CDR3 length: 15 residues. The V segment lost 3 bases and the J segment 7 bases; nucleotides outside the gene matches: 11. CDR3 in DNA: TGTGCCTGGAGAGGCGGCGGGAGGCGCTGGAATGAGCAGTTCTTC. It translates to CAWRGGGRRWNEQFF.

This clonotype has at least ten counts. This likely comes from a read error, as the CDR3 has no conserved phenylalanine or tryptophan at its end. The limits of the CDR3 on the DNA are not certain, so only TCRdb's listed CDR3 is given. The V call is TRBV4-2, the J call TRBJ2-7; the D segment call TRBD1 is taken from the table without a DNA check. The CDR3 spans 9 amino acids, including both terminal residues. Germline V gene lookup returns CDR1 LGHNA and CDR2 YNFKEQ. The chain's CDR3 is CASSLYPGQ.

This clonotype was observed at least ten times. This rearrangement joins TRBV7-9 to TRBJ2-1, with 7 bases matching TRBD2. From germline, CDR1 is SEHNR and CDR2 FQNEAQ (reference sequence). The J segment lost 8 bases and the V segment lost 2 bases, leaving 12 bases of the junction unmatched. The CDR3 has 16 amino acids. The CDR3 spells CASSLYTGGTLDEQFF. The CDR3 DNA reads as TGTGCCAGCAGCTTATATACGGGGGGTACCCTCGATGAGCAGTTCTTC.